The clone carrying this T cell receptor beta chain came up a few times. Its antigen remains unknown. This specimen belongs to a study of T-cell reconstitution after alpha-beta-depleted transplantation in children. The study's findings and limits: Expanded graft clones, several hundred of them, were reportedly the source of alpha-beta T cells about two months after transplant. At the one-year point after transplant, T-cell counts and TCRbeta diversity were found to come mostly from T cells that had been newly produced. The high TCRbeta diversity at day 60 in some patients came from surviving recipient T cells and thymic progenitors.

The CDR3 loop spans 17 amino acids. The V segment lost 1 base and the J segment 6 bases; nucleotides outside the gene matches: 12. Unique molecular identifiers were incorporated into the prepared TCRbeta library. From the PCR reads, TCRdb called clonotypes with MiXCR, one entry per CDR3 protein. This sample carries 300,000 to 400,000 distinct CDR3 sequences, roughly 17% of them seen once, and the ten largest clones take around 41%. V usage is TRBV12-3 or TRBV12-4 and J usage is TRBJ2-5, with 9 bases lining up with TRBD2. The sequence was obtained from a male patient between 2 and 15 years old who had a stem cell transplant for acute lymphoblastic leukemia, so the T cells may come from the graft donor. The sample was PBMCs, mostly from graft donor cells, taken 360 days after TCRalphabeta/CD19-depleted stem cell transplant. CDR3 sequence reads: CASSLGGSGRGKKTQYF. CDR3 sequence (DNA): TGTGCCAGCAGTTTAGGGGGTAGCGGGAGAGGAAAGAAGACCCAGTACTTC.